Shown below are 9 T cell receptor beta chains from a single sample sequenced in a study of blood T cell repertoires in COVID-19. Method: immunoSEQ multiplex PCR; TCRdb's copy keeps in-frame clones and lacks some. The table lists more than 250,000 clones, around 83% of them singletons. Sample: peripheral blood. The receptors come from a woman aged 45-60 years with acute or convalescent COVID-19.

The chain joins TRBV28 to TRBJ1-1; D ambiguous. This CDR3 spans 15 amino acids. Trimming pared 1 base from V and 2 bases from J, leaving 11 bases between. The germline gives CDR1 MDHEN, CDR2 SYDVKM. The CDR3 DNA is TGTGCCAGCAGTTTATCAACCGGGATTAACACTGAAGCTTTCTTT. It encodes CASSLSTGINTEAFF.

The V gene is TRBV7-8, the J gene TRBJ1-1; a weak D match, TRBD1 (5 bases). This CDR3 has 15 residues. Deletions cut 5 bases from V and 1 base from J, with 14 bases between. Germline-derived CDR1 and CDR2 are SGHVS and FQNEAQ. The CDR3 here is CASSPILGENTEAFF. Here the CDR3 DNA reads TGTGCCAGCAGCCCGATCTTAGGGGAGAACACTGAAGCTTTCTTT.

V is TRBV5-4 and J is TRBJ2-1; 8 bases are shared with TRBD2. Germline trimming cut 1 base from V and 4 bases from J; bases unmatched to any gene: 1. The CDR3 runs 14 residues. From germline, CDR1 is SGHNT and CDR2 YYREEE (reference sequence). CDR3 in amino acids: CASSLTSGYNEQFF. The DNA for the CDR3 is TGTGCCAGCAGCTTGACTAGCGGATACAATGAGCAGTTCTTC.

CDR3 sequence (DNA): TGTGCCAGCAGTGCAGCCGGGACAGACTCTGGAAACACCATATATTTT. The encoded protein is CASSAAGTDSGNTIYF. The chain joins TRBV6-1 to TRBJ1-3, with TRBD1 identical over 7 bases. Germline trimming cut 4 bases from V and 0 bases from J; bases unmatched to any gene: 6. The CDR3 runs 16 residues. The germline CDR1 and CDR2 sequences are MNHNS and SASEGT.

The chain has TRBV2 and TRBJ2-5; possible D gene TRBD1, 6 bases. Germline CDR1 is SNHLY and CDR2 is FYNNEI. This CDR3 spans 14 amino acids. Trimming stripped 9 bases from V and 2 bases from J, with 16 bases between. The CDR3 DNA is TGTGCCAGGGCTAGCATGGACAGACAAGAGACCCAGTACTTC. Encoded protein: CARASMDRQETQYF. Using reference TRBV2 and TRBJ2-5 for the parts outside the CDR3, the full variable domain is EPEVTQTPSHQVTQMGQEVILRCVPISNHLYFYWYRQILGQKVEFLVSFYNNEISEKSEIFDDQFSVERPDGSNFTLKIRSTKLEDSAMYFCARASMDRQETQYFGPGTRLLVL.

This clone was counted a single time. V gene TRBV6-4 combines with J gene TRBJ2-3, with a possible D match to TRBD2 (6 bases). The germline V gene has CDR1 MRHNA and CDR2 SNTAGT. The CDR3 extends over 16 amino acids. V lost 0 bases, J lost 2 bases, and 12 bases lay in between. CDR3 loop: CASSDSAGSTTDTQYF. CDR3 coding DNA: TGTGCCAGCAGTGACTCTGCGGGGTCCACCACAGATACGCAGTATTTT.

This rearrangement joins TRBV19 to TRBJ2-2, with D possibly being TRBD1 (6 bases). Trimming took off 9 bases at V and 2 bases at J, with 13 bases between the two ends. This CDR3 spans 14 amino acids. Germline V lookup: CDR1 LNHDA, CDR2 SQIVND (reference sequence). The CDR3 is CASSGAVNTGELFF. CDR3 sequence (DNA): TGTGCCAGCTCAGGGGCTGTCAACACCGGGGAGCTGTTTTTT.

This clone was counted once. The rearrangement links TRBV19 to TRBJ1-2, with D unresolved. Germline V gene data show CDR1 as LNHDA and CDR2 as SQIVND (reference sequence). The CDR3 covers 16 residues. Trimming cost V 5 bases and J 7 bases, with 23 bases left between them. This chain's CDR3 is CASSPQAGSSSLGYTF. In nucleotides, the CDR3 is TGTGCCAGTAGTCCGCAAGCGGGATCTTCTTCCCTTGGCTACACCTTC.

This clone came up once. The CDR3 sequence is CASSQDRYTYEQYF. Here the CDR3 DNA reads TGCGCCAGCAGCCAAGATCGTTACACCTACGAGCAGTACTTC. The rearrangement uses TRBV4-3 and TRBJ2-7; D gene unclear. V lost 0 bases and J lost 2, with 8 bases in between. The CDR3 extends over 14 amino acids. The germline gives CDR1 LGHNA, CDR2 YSLEER.